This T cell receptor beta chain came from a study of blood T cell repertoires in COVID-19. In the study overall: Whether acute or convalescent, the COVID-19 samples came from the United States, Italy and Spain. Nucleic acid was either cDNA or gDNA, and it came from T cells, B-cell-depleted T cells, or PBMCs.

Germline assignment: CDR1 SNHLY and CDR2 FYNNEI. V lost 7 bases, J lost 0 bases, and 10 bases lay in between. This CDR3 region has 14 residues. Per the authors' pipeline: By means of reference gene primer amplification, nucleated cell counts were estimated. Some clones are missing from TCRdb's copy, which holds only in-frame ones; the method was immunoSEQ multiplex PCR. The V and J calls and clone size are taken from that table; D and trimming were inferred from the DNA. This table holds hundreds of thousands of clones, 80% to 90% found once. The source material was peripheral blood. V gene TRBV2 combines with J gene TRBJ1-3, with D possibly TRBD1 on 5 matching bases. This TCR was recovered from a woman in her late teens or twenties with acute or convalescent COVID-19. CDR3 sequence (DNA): TGTGCCAGCATAGGGCAGGGCTCTGGAAACACCATATATTTT. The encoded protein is CASIGQGSGNTIYF.